This T cell receptor beta chain was identified in a study of blood T cells in healthy people across ages. From germline, CDR1 is SNHLY and CDR2 FYNNEI. There are 14 residues in the CDR3. The ends were cut back, 4 bases at V and 3 bases at J, with 13 bases in the middle. This clonotype was seen a few times. Using a J-beta primer mix together with a sample-barcoded 5' primer, a second PCR was run for roughly 7 to 11 cycles. Each sample yielded at least 3 million CDR3-containing paired-end reads. Using its own MiXCR run on the 5' RACE reads, TCRdb lists one record per CDR3 protein. Of 850,000 to 950,000 distinct CDR3 sequences listed, less than 35% were seen once; the top ten hold 15% to 20%. Per sample, extraction of total RNA gave at least 6 micrograms in every case.

The source material was blood. The V gene is TRBV2, the J gene TRBJ2-7; D perhaps matches TRBD2 (5 bases). The TCR was taken from a woman older than 75 in good health. The CDR3 DNA is TGTGCCAGCAGTGTGGTTGGAGGAAGCTACGAGCAGTACTTC. Translation: CASSVVGGSYEQYF. Complete variable domain (other parts from reference TRBV2 and TRBJ2-7): EPEVTQTPSHQVTQMGQEVILRCVPISNHLYFYWYRQILGQKVEFLVSFYNNEISEKSEIFDDQFSVERPDGSNFTLKIRSTKLEDSAMYFCASSVVGGSYEQYFGPGTRLTVT.